The 10 T cell receptor beta chains below come from one sample, sequenced in a study of blood T cell repertoires in COVID-19. TCRdb's copy holds only in-frame clones and misses some; the assay was immunoSEQ multiplex PCR. This sample has approximately 160,000 clones, with 90% found just once. The source material was peripheral blood. These receptors all stem from a man in his 60s with active or convalescent COVID-19.

The chain couples TRBV21-1 to TRBJ2-2; the table gives TRBD2 as D, unverified against the DNA. TRBV21-1 is tagged as a pseudogene. The length of the CDR3 is 17 residues. Here the CDR3 reads CASPNGGAVENTGELFF. In DNA, the CDR3 is TGTGCCAGCCCTAATGGAGGAGCGGTAGAAAACACCGGGGAGCTGTTTTTT.

This chain links TRBV30 with TRBJ1-4; D ambiguous. The CDR3 totals 17 residues. The V end lost 0 bases, the J end lost 0 bases, and 14 bases lay between the germline ends. Germline V gives CDR1 GTSNPN, CDR2 SVGIG (reference sequence). The CDR3 DNA is TGTGCCTGGAGTGTATTTGGCTCCGTTGCAACTAATGAAAAACTGTTTTTT. Its protein is CAWSVFGSVATNEKLFF.

This rearrangement joins TRBV5-1 to TRBJ2-5; 8 bases align to TRBD2. Trimming cost V 4 bases and J 9 bases; bases outside gene matches: 17. CDR1 is SGHRS, CDR2 YFSETQ, per germline. This CDR3 contains 16 residues. Here the CDR3 reads CASSGPKAGGSSAQYF. Here the CDR3 DNA reads TGCGCCAGCAGCGGTCCCAAGGCGGGAGGCTCCTCGGCCCAGTACTTC.

V and J are TRBV6-5 and TRBJ1-4; no clear D. V was clipped by 3 bases and J by 8 bases, with 4 bases between them. The CDR3 is 11 amino acids. Germline CDR1 and CDR2: MNHEY and SVGAGI. In DNA form, the CDR3 reads TGTGCCAGCAGTTATTCGGAAAAACTGTTTTTT. Protein: CASSYSEKLFF.

This clone was seen once. The chain carries TRBV7-8 and TRBJ1-2; D is possibly TRBD1 (6 bases). From germline, CDR1 is SGHVS and CDR2 FQNEAQ. V dropped 1 base and J dropped 8 bases, with 11 bases sitting between them. This CDR3 has 13 amino acids. Written as DNA, the CDR3 is TGTGCCAGCAGCTTAGTGGCAGGGGTGGGCTACACCTTC. Translating it yields CASSLVAGVGYTF.

The V gene is TRBV18, the J gene TRBJ2-3; TRBD2 is a possible D gene (5 bases). This CDR3 region has 15 residues. Trimming pared 3 bases from V and 1 base from J, leaving 11 bases between. Germline loops: CDR1 KGHSH, CDR2 LQKENI. The CDR3 sequence is CASSPSGSGTDTQYF. CDR3 nucleotide sequence: TGTGCCAGCTCACCCTCGGGGTCGGGCACAGATACGCAGTATTTT.

The rearrangement uses TRBV5-1 and TRBJ2-1; 13 bases are a match to TRBD2. The CDR3 loop spans 16 amino acids. Germline lookup yields CDR1 SGHRS and CDR2 YFSETQ. V dropped 4 bases and J dropped 8; count of bases not matched to a gene: 9. The CDR3 coding sequence is TGCGCCAGCAGCACCGGACTAGCGGGAGCGAGGGATGAGCAGTTCTTC. Translating gives CASSTGLAGARDEQFF.

The gene calls are TRBV4-2 and TRBJ2-3, with 8 positions matching TRBD2. This CDR3 region has 14 residues. J lost 6 bases, V lost 2 bases, and 4 bases had no gene match. CDR1 is LGHNA, CDR2 YNFKEQ, per germline. DNA for the CDR3: TGTGCCAGCAGCCAAACGGGGGGGTGGGATACGCAGTATTTT. It translates to CASSQTGGWDTQYF.

The genes are TRBV27 and TRBJ2-7; D is possibly TRBD2 (6 bases). The V gene's germline CDR1 is MNHEY and CDR2 SMNVEV (reference sequence). Trimming removed 4 bases from V and 7 bases from J, with 23 bases in between. This CDR3 comprises 16 residues. This CDR3 reads CASSSSLYRESWEQYF. The CDR3 DNA sequence: TGTGCCAGCAGTTCATCCCTCTACCGGGAGAGTTGGGAGCAGTACTTC.

The genes are TRBV5-4 and TRBJ2-5, with 7 bases fitting TRBD2. Germline values: CDR1 SGHNT, CDR2 YYREEE (reference sequence). V dropped 4 bases and J dropped 1; count of bases not matched to a gene: 7. This CDR3 has 15 residues. Written as DNA, the CDR3 is TGTGCCAGCAGCCAGGGCGGGAGAACCCAAGAGACCCAGTACTTC. It is translated as CASSQGGRTQETQYF.